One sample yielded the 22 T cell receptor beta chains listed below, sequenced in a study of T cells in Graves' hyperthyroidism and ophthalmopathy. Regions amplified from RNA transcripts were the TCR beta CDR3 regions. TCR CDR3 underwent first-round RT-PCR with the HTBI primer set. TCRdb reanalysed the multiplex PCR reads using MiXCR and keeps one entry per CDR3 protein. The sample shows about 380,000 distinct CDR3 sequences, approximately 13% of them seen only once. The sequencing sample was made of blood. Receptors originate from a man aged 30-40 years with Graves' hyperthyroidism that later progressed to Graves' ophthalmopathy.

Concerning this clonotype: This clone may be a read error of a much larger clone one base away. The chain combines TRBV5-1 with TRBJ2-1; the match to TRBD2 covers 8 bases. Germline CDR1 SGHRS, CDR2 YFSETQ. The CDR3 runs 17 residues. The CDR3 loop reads CASSTQGAGGSNNEQSF. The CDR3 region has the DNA TGCGCCAGCAGCACACAGGGTGCGGGGGGCTCTAACAATGAGCAGTCCTTC.

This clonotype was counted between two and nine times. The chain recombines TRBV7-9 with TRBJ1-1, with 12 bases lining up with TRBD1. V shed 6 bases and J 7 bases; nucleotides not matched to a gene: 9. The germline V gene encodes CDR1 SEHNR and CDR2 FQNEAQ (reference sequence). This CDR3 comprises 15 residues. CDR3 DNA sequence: TGTGCCAGCAGTTTTCCGGGACAGGGGGCGTTTGAAGCTTTCTTT. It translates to CASSFPGQGAFEAFF.

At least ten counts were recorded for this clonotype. The CDR3 DNA sequence: TGTGCCAGCAGCTTGGCCGTGGTTGGGACCCAGTACTTC. It yields the protein CASSLAVVGTQYF. The chain recombines TRBV5-6 with TRBJ2-5; D is undetermined. Germline CDR1 SGHDT, CDR2 YYEEEE. The CDR3 is 13 residues long. The germline V and J ends were trimmed by 0 bases and 7 bases, with 10 bases remaining between them.

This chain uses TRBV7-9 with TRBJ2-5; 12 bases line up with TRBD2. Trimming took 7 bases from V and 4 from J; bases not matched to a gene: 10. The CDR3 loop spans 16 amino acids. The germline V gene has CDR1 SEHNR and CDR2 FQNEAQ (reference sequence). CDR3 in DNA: TGTGCCAGCAAGTCTAGCGGGGGGGCTGTTGGAGAGACCCAGTACTTC. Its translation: CASKSSGGAVGETQYF.

DNA of the CDR3: TGTGCCAGCAGCGAAGGACGGCGGTACGAGCAGTACTTC. Amino acid sequence: CASSEGRRYEQYF. The J gene is TRBJ2-7, the V gene TRBV5-6; D uncertain. The CDR3 length is 13 residues. Trimming removed 4 bases at V and 4 bases at J, with 12 bases between. CDR1 is SGHDT and CDR2 is YYEEEE in the germline V gene.

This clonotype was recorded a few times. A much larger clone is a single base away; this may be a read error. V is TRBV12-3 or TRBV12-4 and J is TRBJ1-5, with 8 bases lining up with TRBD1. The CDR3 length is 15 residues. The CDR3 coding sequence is TGTGCCAGCAGTTACCAGGGGGCAGGCAATCAGCCCCGGCATTTT. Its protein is CASSYQGAGNQPRHF.

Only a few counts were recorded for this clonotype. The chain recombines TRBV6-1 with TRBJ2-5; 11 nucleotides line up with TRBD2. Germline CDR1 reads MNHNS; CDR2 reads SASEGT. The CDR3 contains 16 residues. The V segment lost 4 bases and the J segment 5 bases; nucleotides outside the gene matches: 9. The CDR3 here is CASSGIAGGPEETQYF. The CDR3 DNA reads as TGTGCCAGCAGTGGTATAGCGGGGGGGCCGGAGGAGACCCAGTACTTC.

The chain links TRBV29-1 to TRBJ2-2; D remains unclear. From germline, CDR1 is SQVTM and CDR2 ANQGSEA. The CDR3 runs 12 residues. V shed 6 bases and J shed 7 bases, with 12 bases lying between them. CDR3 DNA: TGCAGCGTCCTTCAAGCCGGCGGGGAGCTGTTTTTT. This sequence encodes CSVLQAGGELFF.

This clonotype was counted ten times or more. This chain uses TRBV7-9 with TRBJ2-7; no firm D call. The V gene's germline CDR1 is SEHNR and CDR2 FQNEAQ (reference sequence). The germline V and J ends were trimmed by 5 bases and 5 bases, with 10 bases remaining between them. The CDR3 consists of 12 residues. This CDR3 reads CASSPLWNEQYF. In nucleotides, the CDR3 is TGTGCCAGCAGCCCCCTATGGAACGAGCAGTACTTC.

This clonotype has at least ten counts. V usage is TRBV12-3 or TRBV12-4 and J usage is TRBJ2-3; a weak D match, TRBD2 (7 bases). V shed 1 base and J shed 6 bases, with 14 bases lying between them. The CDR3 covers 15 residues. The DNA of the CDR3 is TGTGCCAGCAGTTTAGGTCAGGGGAGGGGCGATACGCAGTATTTT. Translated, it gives CASSLGQGRGDTQYF.

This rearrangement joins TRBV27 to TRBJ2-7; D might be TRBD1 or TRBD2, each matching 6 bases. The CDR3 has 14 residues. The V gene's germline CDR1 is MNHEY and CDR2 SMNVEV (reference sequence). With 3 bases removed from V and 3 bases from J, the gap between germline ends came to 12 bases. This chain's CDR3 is CASSLSGALYEQYF. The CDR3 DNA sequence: TGTGCCAGCAGTTTGTCGGGGGCCCTCTACGAGCAGTACTTC.

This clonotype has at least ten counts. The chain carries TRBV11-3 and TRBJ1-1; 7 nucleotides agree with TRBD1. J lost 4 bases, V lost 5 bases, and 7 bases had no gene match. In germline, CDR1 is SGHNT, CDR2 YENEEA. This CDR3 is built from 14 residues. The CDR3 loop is CASSVGQESTEAFF. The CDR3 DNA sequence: TGTGCCAGCAGCGTCGGACAGGAGAGCACTGAAGCTTTCTTT.

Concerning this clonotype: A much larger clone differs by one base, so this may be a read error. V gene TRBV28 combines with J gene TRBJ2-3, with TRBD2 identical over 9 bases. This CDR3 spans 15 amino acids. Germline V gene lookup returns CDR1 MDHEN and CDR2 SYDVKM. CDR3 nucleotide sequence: TGTGTCAGCAGTGATACCGGGACTAGCCTCGATACGCAGTATTTT. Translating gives CVSSDTGTSLDTQYF.

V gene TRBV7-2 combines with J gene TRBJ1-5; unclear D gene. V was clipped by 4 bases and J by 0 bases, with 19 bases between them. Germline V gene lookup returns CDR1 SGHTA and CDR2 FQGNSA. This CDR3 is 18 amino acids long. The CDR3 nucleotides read TGTGCCAGCAGCTGGTTAGGGAGTATCCAGAATAGCAATCAGCCCCAGCATTTT. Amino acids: CASSWLGSIQNSNQPQHF. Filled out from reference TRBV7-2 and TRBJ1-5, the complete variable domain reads GAGVSQSPSNKVTEKGKDVELRCDPISGHTALYWYRQSLGQGLEFLIYFQGNSAPDKSGLPSDRFSAERTGGSVSTLTIQRTQQEDSAVYLCASSWLGSIQNSNQPQHFGDGTRLSIL.

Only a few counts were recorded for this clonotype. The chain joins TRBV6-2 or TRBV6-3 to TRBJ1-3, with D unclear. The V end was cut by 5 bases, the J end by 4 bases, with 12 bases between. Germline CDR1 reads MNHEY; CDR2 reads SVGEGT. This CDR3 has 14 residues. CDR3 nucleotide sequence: TGTGCCAGCAGTGTTTTCGGGCTCGGAAACACCATATATTTT. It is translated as CASSVFGLGNTIYF.

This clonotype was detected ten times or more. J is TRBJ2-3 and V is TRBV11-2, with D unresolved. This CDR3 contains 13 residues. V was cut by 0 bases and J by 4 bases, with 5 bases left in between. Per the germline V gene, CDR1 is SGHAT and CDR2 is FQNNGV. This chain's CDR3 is CASSLEMADTQYF. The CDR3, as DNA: TGTGCCAGCAGCTTAGAGATGGCAGATACGCAGTATTTT.

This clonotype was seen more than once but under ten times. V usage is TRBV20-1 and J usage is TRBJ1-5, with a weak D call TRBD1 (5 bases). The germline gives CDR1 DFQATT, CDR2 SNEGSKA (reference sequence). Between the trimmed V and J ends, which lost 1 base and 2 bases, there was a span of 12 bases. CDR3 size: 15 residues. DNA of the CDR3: TGCAGTGCTAGAGTAACGGGAGGGGGCAATCAGCCCCAGCATTTT. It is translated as CSARVTGGGNQPQHF.

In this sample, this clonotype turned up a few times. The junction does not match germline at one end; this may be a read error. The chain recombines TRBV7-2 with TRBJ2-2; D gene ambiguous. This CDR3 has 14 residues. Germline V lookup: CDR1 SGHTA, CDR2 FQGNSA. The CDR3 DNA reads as TGTGCCTGCAGCTTAGCAGATTACACCGGGGAGCTGTTTTTT. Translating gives CACSLADYTGELFF.

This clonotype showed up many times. Here the CDR3 DNA reads TGTGCCAGCAGTTTGCGGGTTACAACTAATGAAAAACTGTTTTTT. It yields the protein CASSLRVTTNEKLFF. The gene calls are TRBV27 and TRBJ1-4, with D unresolved. The CDR3 has 15 amino acids. V dropped 3 bases and J dropped 0 bases, with 8 bases sitting between them. Germline CDR1 and CDR2: MNHEY and SMNVEV (reference sequence).

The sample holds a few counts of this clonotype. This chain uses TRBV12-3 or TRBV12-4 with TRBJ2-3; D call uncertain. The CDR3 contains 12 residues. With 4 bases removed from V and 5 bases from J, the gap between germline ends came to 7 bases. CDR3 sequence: CASSYSLDTQYF. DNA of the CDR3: TGTGCCAGCAGTTATAGTCTAGATACGCAGTATTTT.

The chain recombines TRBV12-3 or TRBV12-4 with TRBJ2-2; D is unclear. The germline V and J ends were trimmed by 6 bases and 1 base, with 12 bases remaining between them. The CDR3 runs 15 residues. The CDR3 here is CASSQPKVNTGELFF. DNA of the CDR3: TGTGCCAGCAGCCAGCCTAAAGTGAACACCGGGGAGCTGTTTTTT.

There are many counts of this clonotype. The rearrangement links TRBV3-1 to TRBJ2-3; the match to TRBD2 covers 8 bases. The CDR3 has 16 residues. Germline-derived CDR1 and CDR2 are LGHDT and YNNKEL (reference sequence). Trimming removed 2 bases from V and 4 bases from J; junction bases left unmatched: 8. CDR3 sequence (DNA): TGTGCCAGCAGCCAACAAAGTCGGGGGGGCCCAGATACGCAGTATTTT. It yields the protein CASSQQSRGGPDTQYF.